Listed below are T cell receptor beta chains from one sample, sequenced in a study of cytomegalovirus exposure and HLA in healthy donors. Sequencing used immunoSEQ multiplex PCR; TCRdb keeps in-frame clones, though not all of them. This sample has approximately 200,000 clones, with more than 70% found just once. Sequenced material: PBMCs. The source is a boy between 10 and 17 years old in good health and CMV-seronegative. CDR3s include the opening cysteine and the closing phenylalanine or tryptophan. Each record gives: V gene, CDR3 length, J gene, CDR3 protein.

V gene: TRBV7-9
CDR3 length: 15
J gene: TRBJ2-2
CDR3 protein: CASSFLAPNTGELFF

V gene: TRBV27
CDR3 length: 17
J gene: TRBJ2-5
CDR3 protein: CASSRTGTSGRMETQYF

V gene: TRBV6-6
CDR3 length: 13
J gene: TRBJ1-4
CDR3 protein: CATGVFANEKLFF

V gene: TRBV27
CDR3 length: 14
J gene: TRBJ2-7
CDR3 protein: CATQRYRGPYEQYF

V gene: TRBV30
CDR3 length: 14
J gene: TRBJ1-5
CDR3 protein: CAWSYRTRGQPQHF

V gene: TRBV7-2
CDR3 length: 13
J gene: TRBJ1-2
CDR3 protein: CASSKRQGAGYTF

V gene: TRBV5-4
CDR3 length: 15
J gene: TRBJ1-2
CDR3 protein: CASSILGRDFDGYTF

V gene: TRBV7-2
CDR3 length: 15
J gene: TRBJ2-7
CDR3 protein: CASSLAPGVAYEQYF

V gene: TRBV5-1
CDR3 length: 15
J gene: TRBJ1-6
CDR3 protein: CASSSGTGVNSPLHF

V gene: TRBV15
CDR3 length: 16
J gene: TRBJ2-1
CDR3 protein: CATSPGGTGLFNEQFF

V gene: TRBV30
CDR3 length: 13
J gene: TRBJ2-5
CDR3 protein: CAWNRAPQETQYF

V gene: TRBV6-1
CDR3 length: 14
J gene: TRBJ1-1
CDR3 protein: CASSETGQNTEAFF

V gene: TRBV19
CDR3 length: 12
J gene: TRBJ1-1
CDR3 protein: CASSQWGGEAFF

V gene: TRBV5-4
CDR3 length: 15
J gene: TRBJ2-3
CDR3 protein: CASSLGSGFGDTQYF

V gene: TRBV6-1
CDR3 length: 13
J gene: TRBJ1-1
CDR3 protein: CASSAWLNTEAFF

V gene: TRBV11-2
CDR3 length: 14
J gene: TRBJ1-1
CDR3 protein: CATKGAVVNTEAFF

V gene: TRBV7-8
CDR3 length: 17
J gene: TRBJ1-5
CDR3 protein: CASSLPRRRGSNQPQHF

V gene: TRBV7-8
CDR3 length: 14
J gene: TRBJ1-4
CDR3 protein: CASSPRRGLEKLFF

V gene: TRBV28
CDR3 length: 15
J gene: TRBJ1-4
CDR3 protein: CAIRDPGRGGEKLFF

V gene: TRBV2
CDR3 length: 16
J gene: TRBJ1-1
CDR3 protein: CASSGQGLLMNTEAFF

V gene: TRBV9
CDR3 length: 14
J gene: TRBJ1-1
CDR3 protein: CASSVGTGNTEAFF

V gene: TRBV4-1
CDR3 length: 16
J gene: TRBJ1-2
CDR3 protein: CASSQDGSGRGNGYTF

V gene: TRBV5-5
CDR3 length: 15
J gene: TRBJ2-3
CDR3 protein: CASSLGQKVTDTQYF

V gene: TRBV7-2
CDR3 length: 15
J gene: TRBJ2-7
CDR3 protein: CASSPGGLIPYEQYF

V gene: TRBV6-1
CDR3 length: 12
J gene: TRBJ1-1
CDR3 protein: CASSTGFGEAFF

V gene: TRBV18
CDR3 length: 13
J gene: TRBJ1-1
CDR3 protein: CASSQTPNTEAFF

V gene: TRBV15
CDR3 length: 13
J gene: TRBJ2-5
CDR3 protein: CATSGRLVETQYF

V gene: TRBV4-1
CDR3 length: 16
J gene: TRBJ2-1
CDR3 protein: CASSQEEGGVYNEQFF

V gene: TRBV13
CDR3 length: 13
J gene: TRBJ1-1
CDR3 protein: CASSLDRRDAAFF

V gene: TRBV5-1
CDR3 length: 13
J gene: TRBJ1-2
CDR3 protein: CASSEQGTDGYTF

V gene: TRBV5-1
CDR3 length: 13
J gene: TRBJ1-2
CDR3 protein: CASTGQGLYGYTF

V gene: TRBV27
CDR3 length: 14
J gene: TRBJ2-7
CDR3 protein: CASSFQRGTYEQYF

V gene: TRBV7-3
CDR3 length: 15
J gene: TRBJ2-5
CDR3 protein: CASSLVQGSPETQYF

V gene: TRBV5-6
CDR3 length: 13
J gene: TRBJ1-5
CDR3 protein: CASSLRGLQPQHF

V gene: TRBV7-3
CDR3 length: 16
J gene: TRBJ2-1
CDR3 protein: CASSPERSGTYNEQFF

V gene: TRBV29-1
CDR3 length: 13
J gene: TRBJ1-2
CDR3 protein: CSVTGGGYYGYTF

V gene: TRBV30
CDR3 length: 13
J gene: TRBJ1-1
CDR3 protein: CAWSVARGGKAFF

V gene: TRBV5-1
CDR3 length: 16
J gene: TRBJ2-3
CDR3 protein: CASSLVFRGGTDTQYF

V gene: TRBV30
CDR3 length: 14
J gene: TRBJ1-1
CDR3 protein: CACPRGGGVTEAFF

V gene: TRBV7-9
CDR3 length: 15
J gene: TRBJ2-7
CDR3 protein: CASSSPETGYYEQYF

V gene: TRBV28
CDR3 length: 14
J gene: TRBJ1-1
CDR3 protein: CASSFTGRNTEAFF

V gene: TRBV12-5
CDR3 length: 20
J gene: TRBJ2-3
CDR3 protein: CASGFTPKREGRTSTDTQYF

V gene: TRBV6-4
CDR3 length: 14
J gene: TRBJ2-2
CDR3 protein: CASSSEGGAGELFF

V gene: TRBV19
CDR3 length: 13
J gene: TRBJ1-1
CDR3 protein: CASSIGQYTEAFF